Described below is a single T cell receptor beta chain sequence and its context. The data were obtained in a study of low-dose radiotherapy and immunotherapy resistance in tumors. Time point indicated: before trial treatment. With TRAV- and TRBV-specific primers, first-strand cDNA was made, covering the alpha and beta chains. The authors ran 15 to 20 PCR cycles to amplify TCRs with a constant-region primer and V-primer adapter. TCRdb reprocessed the reads via MiXCR and lists one record per CDR3 protein. Seen here are 60,000 or so distinct CDR3 sequences, about 30% observed once, and the top ten hold roughly 7%. V lost 2 bases and J lost 9, with 17 bases in between. From germline, CDR1 is PRHDT and CDR2 FYEKMQ (reference sequence). The CDR3 spans 15 residues.

The chain has TRBV13 and TRBJ2-1; weak D call: TRBD2 (6 bases). The sample consisted of PBMCs, taken before treatment. The clonotype was recovered from a male donor with rectosigmoid adenocarcinoma. The CDR3 DNA sequence: TGTGCCAGCAGCTTATTCGGTTCGCTGGAGGGTGAGCAGTTCTTC. Its protein product is CASSLFGSLEGEQFF.